A selection of T cell receptor beta chains follows, all from one sample in a study of blood T cell repertoires in COVID-19. Data came from immunoSEQ multiplex PCR; TCRdb stores just in-frame clones and leaves some out. The table has roughly 60,000 clones, approximately 91% seen once. The sample comprised peripheral blood. Receptors were obtained from a man between 60 and 75 years old with active COVID-19. Both conserved end residues are part of each CDR3. A D gene is named only where the DNA matches it firmly. Expanded clones are given a class, and other clones once, few, many or no size at all.

v_gene: TRBV19; j_gene: TRBJ2-3; d_gene: -; abundance: -; CDR3aa: CASNLGRSTDTQYF; CDR3nt: TGTGCCAGTAACCTAGGTCGCAGCACAGATACGCAGTATTTT
v_gene: TRBV19; j_gene: TRBJ2-3; d_gene: TRBD1; abundance: once; CDR3aa: CASSTPGQGSGLQYF; CDR3nt: TGTGCCAGTAGTACCCCGGGACAGGGTAGCGGGCTGCAGTATTTT
v_gene: TRBV18; j_gene: TRBJ1-1; d_gene: -; abundance: -; CDR3aa: CASSPGYRVTEAFF; CDR3nt: TGTGCCAGCTCACCAGGGTACAGGGTCACTGAAGCTTTCTTT
v_gene: TRBV9; j_gene: TRBJ2-2; d_gene: -; abundance: -; CDR3aa: CASSVAMGELFF; CDR3nt: TGTGCCAGCAGCGTAGCTATGGGGGAGCTGTTTTTT
v_gene: TRBV29-1; j_gene: TRBJ2-1; d_gene: TRBD2; abundance: once; CDR3aa: CSVDGTIGSEQFF; CDR3nt: TGCAGCGTTGATGGGACTATAGGTTCTGAGCAGTTCTTC
v_gene: TRBV19; j_gene: TRBJ2-1; d_gene: TRBD2; abundance: -; CDR3aa: CASSIELAGVGYNEQFF; CDR3nt: TGTGCCAGTAGTATAGAACTAGCGGGAGTAGGTTACAATGAGCAGTTCTTC
v_gene: TRBV7-9; j_gene: TRBJ1-1; d_gene: -; abundance: few; CDR3aa: CASRVGRMDTEAFF; CDR3nt: TGTGCCAGCAGGGTGGGGAGGATGGACACTGAAGCTTTCTTT
v_gene: TRBV5-1; j_gene: TRBJ2-7; d_gene: TRBD1; abundance: -; CDR3aa: CASSLSGTASEQYF; CDR3nt: TGCGCCAGCAGCTTATCCGGGACAGCCTCCGAGCAGTACTTC
v_gene: TRBV28; j_gene: TRBJ1-2; d_gene: -; abundance: -; CDR3aa: CASSFQGSYGYTF; CDR3nt: TGTGCCAGCAGTTTTCAGGGTAGCTATGGCTACACCTTC
v_gene: TRBV11-2; j_gene: TRBJ2-7; d_gene: TRBD2; abundance: -; CDR3aa: CASSSSSAGVLYEQYF; CDR3nt: TGTGCCAGCAGCTCCTCTAGCGCGGGAGTCCTCTACGAGCAGTACTTC
v_gene: TRBV15; j_gene: TRBJ1-3; d_gene: TRBD1; abundance: -; CDR3aa: CATTDRGFGNTIYF; CDR3nt: TGTGCCACTACCGACAGGGGCTTTGGAAACACCATATATTTT
v_gene: TRBV3-1/TRBV3-2; j_gene: TRBJ2-5; d_gene: TRBD2; abundance: -; CDR3aa: CASSLSGIQETQYF; CDR3nt: TGTGCCAGCAGCCTTAGCGGGATCCAAGAGACCCAGTACTTC
v_gene: TRBV6-5; j_gene: TRBJ2-1; d_gene: TRBD2; abundance: -; CDR3aa: CASRTSGRADEQFF; CDR3nt: TGTGCCAGCAGGACTAGCGGGAGGGCCGATGAGCAGTTCTTC
v_gene: TRBV13; j_gene: TRBJ2-3; d_gene: TRBD2; abundance: -; CDR3aa: CASSSVAGVSTDTQYF; CDR3nt: TGTGCCAGCAGCTCGGTAGCGGGAGTGAGCACAGATACGCAGTATTTT
v_gene: TRBV18; j_gene: TRBJ1-5; d_gene: -; abundance: -; CDR3aa: CASSAAENQPQHF; CDR3nt: TGTGCCAGCTCGGCGGCGGAAAACCAGCCCCAGCATTTT
v_gene: TRBV5-1; j_gene: TRBJ2-7; d_gene: TRBD2; abundance: -; CDR3aa: CASSKGLAPTYEQYF; CDR3nt: TGCGCCAGCAGCAAGGGACTAGCGCCTACCTACGAGCAGTACTTC
v_gene: TRBV9; j_gene: TRBJ2-4; d_gene: -; abundance: -; CDR3aa: CASSVWSSGTKNIQYF; CDR3nt: TGTGCCAGCAGCGTATGGAGTAGCGGCACCAAAAACATTCAGTACTTC
v_gene: TRBV5-6; j_gene: TRBJ2-3; d_gene: -; abundance: -; CDR3aa: CASSLVITSTDTQYF; CDR3nt: TGTGCCAGCAGCTTGGTTATCACTAGCACAGATACGCAGTATTTT
v_gene: TRBV19; j_gene: TRBJ2-3; d_gene: TRBD2; abundance: -; CDR3aa: CASHPGTSGTDTQYF; CDR3nt: TGTGCCAGTCATCCCGGGACTAGCGGCACAGATACGCAGTATTTT
v_gene: TRBV19; j_gene: TRBJ1-4; d_gene: -; abundance: -; CDR3aa: CASSEGQSHNEKLFF; CDR3nt: TGTGCCAGTAGTGAAGGACAGAGTCATAATGAAAAACTGTTTTTT
v_gene: TRBV6-2/TRBV6-3; j_gene: TRBJ2-3; d_gene: -; abundance: -; CDR3aa: CASSYNWRGPDTQYF; CDR3nt: TGTGCCAGCAGTTACAACTGGAGGGGCCCAGATACGCAGTATTTT
v_gene: TRBV24-1; j_gene: TRBJ2-3; d_gene: -; abundance: -; CDR3aa: CATSSRDTQYF; CDR3nt: TGTGCCACCAGTTCGAGGGATACGCAGTATTTT
v_gene: TRBV30; j_gene: TRBJ2-7; d_gene: TRBD1; abundance: -; CDR3aa: CAWSVGTGYEQYF; CDR3nt: TGTGCCTGGAGTGTAGGGACAGGGTACGAGCAGTACTTC
v_gene: TRBV4-1; j_gene: TRBJ2-1; d_gene: TRBD2; abundance: -; CDR3aa: CASRTLAGAGYNEQFF; CDR3nt: TGCGCCAGCAGGACTTTAGCGGGAGCTGGATACAATGAGCAGTTCTTC
v_gene: TRBV5-1; j_gene: TRBJ2-7; d_gene: -; abundance: few; CDR3aa: CASSFPDGGASRYEQYF; CDR3nt: TGCGCCAGCAGCTTCCCGGATGGGGGGGCGAGTCGGTACGAGCAGTACTTC
v_gene: TRBV6-1; j_gene: TRBJ2-7; d_gene: -; abundance: -; CDR3aa: CASSELGGPYEQYF; CDR3nt: TGTGCCAGCAGTGAATTGGGGGGGCCCTACGAGCAGTACTTC
v_gene: TRBV7-8; j_gene: TRBJ1-3; d_gene: -; abundance: -; CDR3aa: CASSSPQGFGNTIYF; CDR3nt: TGTGCCAGCAGCTCACCCCAGGGGTTCGGAAACACCATATATTTT
v_gene: TRBV2; j_gene: TRBJ2-1; d_gene: TRBD2; abundance: few; CDR3aa: CASRGLAGVYEQFF; CDR3nt: TGTGCCAGCAGAGGACTAGCGGGAGTGTATGAGCAGTTCTTC
v_gene: TRBV27; j_gene: TRBJ2-1; d_gene: TRBD2; abundance: -; CDR3aa: CASSPTSGSGNEQFF; CDR3nt: TGTGCCAGCAGCCCGACTAGCGGGAGTGGGAATGAGCAGTTCTTC
v_gene: TRBV21-1; j_gene: TRBJ2-2; d_gene: -; abundance: -; CDR3aa: CASGGWTGGNASGRRNTGELFF; CDR3nt: TGTGCCAGCGGGGGATGGACAGGGGGAAATGCTAGCGGGAGAAGGAACACCGGGGAGCTGTTTTTT
v_gene: TRBV19; j_gene: TRBJ1-3; d_gene: -; abundance: few; CDR3aa: CASSDPLRDSGNTIYF; CDR3nt: TGTGCCAGTAGTGATCCCCTACGGGACTCCGGAAACACCATATATTTT
v_gene: TRBV27; j_gene: TRBJ1-5; d_gene: -; abundance: few; CDR3aa: CASSPTGLVNQPQHF; CDR3nt: TGTGCCAGCAGTCCTACTGGTCTCGTGAATCAGCCCCAGCATTTT
v_gene: TRBV7-6; j_gene: TRBJ2-7; d_gene: TRBD1; abundance: -; CDR3aa: CASGDRAGYEQYF; CDR3nt: TGTGCCAGTGGGGACAGGGCAGGGTACGAGCAGTACTTC
v_gene: TRBV28; j_gene: TRBJ1-1; d_gene: -; abundance: -; CDR3aa: CASSSSGPSSTEAFF; CDR3nt: TGTGCCAGCAGTTCATCGGGTCCTTCTAGCACTGAAGCTTTCTTT
v_gene: TRBV10-3; j_gene: TRBJ2-3; d_gene: -; abundance: -; CDR3aa: CAISVGGSTDTQYF; CDR3nt: TGTGCCATCAGTGTAGGGGGTTCCACGGATACGCAGTATTTT
v_gene: TRBV19; j_gene: TRBJ1-1; d_gene: TRBD1; abundance: -; CDR3aa: CATQRGGQGGTEAFF; CDR3nt: TGTGCCACCCAAAGGGGTGGACAGGGTGGTACTGAAGCTTTCTTT
v_gene: TRBV11-3; j_gene: TRBJ2-2; d_gene: -; abundance: -; CDR3aa: CASSLAPGWGLTGELFF; CDR3nt: TGTGCCAGCAGCTTAGCGCCTGGGTGGGGGCTCACCGGGGAGCTGTTTTTT
v_gene: TRBV18; j_gene: TRBJ1-4; d_gene: TRBD1; abundance: -; CDR3aa: CASSPGTGGEKLFF; CDR3nt: TGTGCCAGCTCACCCGGGACAGGGGGTGAAAAACTGTTTTTT
v_gene: TRBV6-1; j_gene: TRBJ2-1; d_gene: TRBD2; abundance: -; CDR3aa: CASSEVAGSYNEQFF; CDR3nt: TGTGCCAGCAGTGAGGTAGCGGGATCCTACAATGAGCAGTTCTTC
v_gene: TRBV5-1; j_gene: TRBJ2-7; d_gene: TRBD1; abundance: -; CDR3aa: CASSFGQGPHEQYF; CDR3nt: TGCGCCAGCAGCTTCGGACAGGGACCCCACGAGCAGTACTTC
v_gene: TRBV10-2; j_gene: TRBJ1-6; d_gene: TRBD1; abundance: -; CDR3aa: CASRYTGESSPLHF; CDR3nt: TGCGCCAGCAGATATACAGGGGAGTCCTCACCCCTCCACTTT
v_gene: TRBV27; j_gene: TRBJ2-1; d_gene: -; abundance: -; CDR3aa: CASSSTRTGQSGSSNEQFF; CDR3nt: TGTGCCAGCAGCTCTACTCGGACAGGCCAGAGCGGGAGTTCAAATGAGCAGTTCTTC
v_gene: TRBV27; j_gene: TRBJ2-1; d_gene: -; abundance: -; CDR3aa: CASRSRDEQFF; CDR3nt: TGTGCCAGCAGATCGCGAGATGAGCAGTTCTTC
v_gene: TRBV3-1/TRBV3-2; j_gene: TRBJ2-3; d_gene: TRBD2; abundance: -; CDR3aa: CASSQDSGRVNTQYF; CDR3nt: TGTGCCAGCAGCCAAGATAGCGGGAGGGTAAATACGCAGTATTTT
v_gene: TRBV29-1; j_gene: TRBJ2-1; d_gene: TRBD2; abundance: -; CDR3aa: CSVVGIAGGPGYNEQFF; CDR3nt: TGCAGCGTTGTTGGGATAGCGGGAGGGCCGGGCTACAATGAGCAGTTCTTC
v_gene: TRBV12-5; j_gene: TRBJ2-7; d_gene: TRBD1; abundance: -; CDR3aa: CASRDRAPSGSYEQYF; CDR3nt: TGTGCTAGCCGGGACAGGGCACCTTCGGGCTCCTACGAGCAGTACTTC
v_gene: TRBV9; j_gene: TRBJ1-1; d_gene: TRBD1; abundance: -; CDR3aa: CASSPRQGMNTEAFF; CDR3nt: TGTGCCAGCAGCCCCAGACAGGGGATGAACACTGAAGCTTTCTTT
v_gene: TRBV9; j_gene: TRBJ2-7; d_gene: TRBD2; abundance: -; CDR3aa: CASSVASGRGYEQYF; CDR3nt: TGTGCCAGCAGCGTAGCTAGCGGGAGAGGCTACGAGCAGTACTTC
v_gene: TRBV11-1; j_gene: TRBJ2-7; d_gene: TRBD1; abundance: -; CDR3aa: CASSLARGSEQYF; CDR3nt: TGTGCCAGCAGCTTAGCCAGGGGGTCCGAGCAGTACTTC
v_gene: TRBV11-2; j_gene: TRBJ2-1; d_gene: -; abundance: -; CDR3aa: CASSFIAVSYNEQFF; CDR3nt: TGTGCCAGCAGCTTCATAGCGGTCTCCTACAATGAGCAGTTCTTC
v_gene: TRBV2; j_gene: TRBJ2-3; d_gene: -; abundance: -; CDR3aa: CASSGRLTDTQYF; CDR3nt: TGTGCCAGCAGTGGCAGACTCACAGATACGCAGTATTTT